Sequencing of this T cell receptor beta chain was carried out in a study of blood T cell repertoires in COVID-19. Study details: Both acute and convalescent COVID-19 samples were obtained from the United States, Italy and Spain. In each case, the material was cDNA or gDNA derived from T cells, B-cell-depleted T cells, or PBMCs.

The CDR3 has 15 residues. The germline gives CDR1 SGHNT, CDR2 YYREEE (reference sequence). Trimming removed 5 bases from V and 0 bases from J; junction bases left unmatched: 4. This table comes from immunoSEQ multiplex PCR, and its TCRdb copy is limited to in-frame clones, with some not included. This sample has about 160,000 clones, with approximately 80% found just once. Sequencing used peripheral blood. The clonotype was recovered from a man aged 65 to 79 who had recovered from COVID-19. The chain carries TRBV5-4 and TRBJ1-4, with 7 bases fitting TRBD1. CDR3 DNA: TGTGCCAGCAGAACCGGACAGGCAACTAATGAAAAACTGTTTTTT. The encoded protein is CASRTGQATNEKLFF. Using reference TRBV5-4 and TRBJ1-4 for the parts outside the CDR3, the full variable domain is ETGVTQSPTHLIKTRGQQVTLRCSSQSGHNTVSWYQQALGQGPQFIFQYYREEENGRGNFPPRFSGLQFPNYSSELNVNALELDDSALYLCASRTGQATNEKLFFGSGTQLSVL.